This TCR beta chain was observed in a study of early T cells in non-severe SARS-CoV-2 infection. The wider study: Sequenced bulk RNA came from whole blood that was unsorted, and chains were unpaired. The study's findings and limits: Matches to VDJdb favored anti-spike CD8 responses and missed private and CD4 specificities.

This clonotype was seen repeatedly, ten times or more. Its target is unknown. Germline V CDR1 and CDR2: MNHEY, SMNVEV (reference sequence). This CDR3 is 15 amino acids long. The V gene lost 3 bases and the J gene lost 3 bases, with 12 bases spanning the gap. Unique molecular identifiers were added to individual cDNA molecules. TCRdb reprocessed the 5' RACE reads via MiXCR and lists one record per CDR3 protein. The repertoire holds some 60,000 distinct CDR3 sequences, roughly an eighth seen once, with 1.3% to 1.5% in the top ten. This rearrangement joins TRBV27 to TRBJ2-4; D possibly corresponds to TRBD2 (5 bases). The sequencing used whole blood, collected at baseline. This receptor was identified in an adult who was a healthcare worker with PCR-confirmed SARS-CoV-2 infection or an uninfected control (not recorded which). This chain's CDR3 is CASSLAGAGKNIQYF. The CDR3 bases are TGTGCCAGCAGTTTGGCGGGCGCGGGCAAAAACATTCAGTACTTC.